The sequence of this T cell receptor beta chain was determined in a study of T-cell memory formation after mild COVID-19 (dated by TCRdb to about 2021). For context, the study as a whole: Most TCR sequence clusters were specific to one of the two donors. In a couple of donors, T-cell clones that expanded and contracted after mild COVID-19 were tracked by sequencing TCRalpha and TCRbeta repertoires over time. Two young, previously healthy adult volunteers, one female and one male, were included in the cohort. Results and caveats for the whole study, not just this receptor: The study included only a couple of mild cases, and larger cohorts that include severe cases with pre-infection samples were judged to be necessary. SARS-CoV-2 specificity of the second-wave clones peaking on day 37 was not confirmed. From day 15 to 85, contracting clones showed balanced CD4/CD8 phenotypes, whereas a second wave of clones that expanded from day 15 to 37 leaned towards CD4+. Contracting CD4+ clones appeared mostly in the CM and EM memory subsets, whereas CD8+ clones were enriched in EMRA. Some responding clones were detected in pre-infection memory, which suggested that pre-existing cross-reactive memory T cells had joined the SARS-CoV-2 response.

Sequencing took place on an Illumina NovaSeq 6000. cDNA libraries for TCRalpha and TCRbeta were prepared by 5'RACE using constant-segment primers, with sample barcodes and unique molecular identifiers added. RNA was extracted from every sample with Trizol reagent. Amplification of the libraries took two PCR steps, and the second step added a second sample barcode plus Illumina TruSeq adapters. Sequencing of libraries was performed on an Illumina NovaSeq with 2 x 150 bp paired-end reads. As for how the authors treated the data: Reads were demultiplexed and collapsed into UMI-guided consensus sequences with migec v1.2.7. Using mixcr v2.1.11, the UMI consensuses were aligned to TRA and TRB V and J templates and assembled into clonotypes. A clonotype was counted as expanded or contracted only if both edgeR and NoisET called the change significant, with noise models trained on biological replicates. For edgeR calls, the cutoffs were a false discovery rate-adjusted p below 0.01 and a log2 fold-change threshold of 1. As an exploratory analysis of dynamics, max-normalized trajectories of the 1000 most abundant clonotypes were examined with PCA combined with hierarchical clustering. Each responding clone was given a CD4 or CD8 phenotype based on the CD4+ and CD8+ repertoires, which had been sequenced separately. Starting from the raw public reads, TCRdb applied fastp trimming at Q25, assembled clones with MiXCR and retained in-frame beta chains. Here each entry gathers all rows of one CDR3 protein and keeps the most common genes and DNA. TCRdb, rather than the study authors, made the V and J calls. A total of 84,000 or so distinct CDR3 sequences appear in this sample, approximately 15% of them only once. Roughly a third of the sample comes from the top ten.

With regard to this clonotype: Its antigen is unknown. No much larger clone exists at a distance of one base, and base qualities are not known.

Ficoll-Paque density gradient centrifugation was used to isolate PBMCs. The germline V gene (reference sequence) specifies SGHAT as CDR1 and FQDESV as CDR2. For this chain, trimming is 5 bases at the V end and 0 bases at the J end, and the number of junction bases without a gene match is 5. The CDR3 goes from the cysteine to the phenylalanine over 16 residues. Solely the CDR3 DNA is kept, with 48 bases framed from the first base. Sample: PBMCs or a T cell subset sorted from them (not recorded which). This clonotype was sampled from an adult woman who had mild COVID-19 (a few samples of this study predate the infection). The sample titles of this study are shuffled in the database, so cell type and time point are left out; the donor was told from shared clones. The sequence joins TRBV11-1 to TRBJ2-2; 8 central bases correspond to TRBD2. The nucleotide sequence is given as TGTGCCAGCAGCAACATAGCGGGAACGAACACCGGGGAGCTGTTTTTT. It is translated as CASSNIAGTNTGELFF.